The 18 T cell receptor beta chains below come from one sample, sequenced in a study of blood T cell repertoires in COVID-19. Sequenced by immunoSEQ multiplex PCR; TCRdb stores in-frame clones only, minus some. The data contain about 140,000 clones, approximately 87% of them singletons. The sequenced material came from peripheral blood. These receptors came from a middle-aged woman with acute or convalescent COVID-19.

This clone was found a few times. The V gene is TRBV9, the J gene TRBJ2-1, with TRBD2 matching 9 bases. CDR1 SGDLS and CDR2 YYNGEE come from the germline V gene. The CDR3 extends over 16 amino acids. V lost 0 bases to trimming and J lost 3 bases; unmatched junction nucleotides: 4. DNA for the CDR3: TGTGCCAGCAGCGTAGGGTCTAGCGGGGTCTACAATGAGCAGTTCTTC. Translated: CASSVGSSGVYNEQFF.

The chain uses TRBV6-6 and TRBJ1-2; D ambiguous. V was clipped by 7 bases and J by 4 bases, with 16 bases between them. Per germline, CDR1 MNHNY and CDR2 SVGAGI (reference sequence). The CDR3 is 14 residues long. CDR3: CASTPFEKPYGYTF. DNA of the CDR3: TGTGCCAGCACCCCCTTCGAAAAGCCCTATGGCTACACCTTC.

This chain links TRBV18 with TRBJ1-2, with 11 positions matching TRBD1. V gave up 5 bases and J gave up 6 bases; unmatched junction bases: 8. The CDR3 is 15 residues long. Germline CDR1 KGHSH, CDR2 LQKENI. The CDR3 reads CASSADRGQGDGYTF. The CDR3 DNA sequence: TGTGCCAGCTCAGCGGACAGGGGACAGGGGGATGGCTACACCTTC.

The rearrangement joins TRBV3-1 (or the pseudogene TRBV3-2) to TRBJ2-5; 8 bases map to TRBD2. Germline values: CDR1 LGHDT, CDR2 YNNKEL (reference sequence). Trimming at V came to 1 base and at J to 3 bases, leaving 10 bases not matched to a gene. This CDR3 is built from 17 residues. The CDR3: CASSQVYSGAGKETQYF. CDR3 DNA sequence: TGTGCCAGCAGCCAAGTGTATAGCGGGGCCGGTAAAGAGACCCAGTACTTC.

The chain uses TRBV7-9 and TRBJ1-1; D unclear. The V gene's germline CDR1 is SEHNR and CDR2 FQNEAQ (reference sequence). The CDR3 runs to 14 residues. The V and J ends lost 1 base and 8 bases respectively, with 14 bases between them. CDR3: CASSLGPIPVEAFF. The CDR3, as DNA: TGTGCCAGCAGCTTAGGGCCCATTCCTGTGGAAGCTTTCTTT.

The V and J genes are TRBV29-1 and TRBJ2-4; unclear D gene. The CDR3 runs to 11 residues. Germline V gives CDR1 SQVTM, CDR2 ANQGSEA. V gave up 0 bases and J gave up 6 bases, with 3 bases separating them. CDR3 sequence (DNA): TGCAGCGTTGAAGACCTAAACATTCAGTACTTC. Encoded protein: CSVEDLNIQYF. The variable domain in full, completed from reference TRBV29-1 and TRBJ2-4, reads SAVISQKPSRDICQRGTSLTIQCQVDSQVTMMFWYRQQPGQSLTLIATANQGSEATYESGFVIDKFPISRPNLTFSTLTVSNMSPEDSSIYLCSVEDLNIQYFGAGTRLSVL.

This chain connects TRBV11-3 to TRBJ2-2; D ambiguous. This CDR3 has 13 residues. V lost 0 bases, J lost 8 bases, and 7 bases lay in between. Germline-derived CDR1 and CDR2 are SGHNT and YENEEA. The CDR3 spells CASSLDLLGELFF. Written as DNA, the CDR3 is TGTGCCAGCAGCTTAGATCTGCTAGGGGAGCTGTTTTTT.

This clone was recorded only once. The chain employs TRBV6-4 and TRBJ1-2; the D gene is possibly TRBD1 (6 bases). The germline gives CDR1 MRHNA, CDR2 SNTAGT. This CDR3 has 15 residues. The V and J ends lost 6 bases and 4 bases respectively, with 18 bases between them. CDR3 amino acids: CASSAQQGGGYGYTF. CDR3 nucleotides: TGTGCCAGCAGCGCTCAACAGGGAGGGGGCTATGGCTACACCTTC.

The CDR3 reads CASSLMQGKAFF. The CDR3 DNA is TGTGCCAGCAGTTTAATGCAGGGGAAGGCTTTCTTT. V and J are TRBV12-3 or TRBV12-4 and TRBJ1-1; TRBD1 is a possible D gene (6 bases). V was pared by 2 bases and J by 11 bases, with 12 bases between. CDR3 size: 12 residues.

The chain has TRBV7-2 and TRBJ2-7, with a weak D call TRBD1 (6 bases). The CDR3 has 13 amino acids. The V and J ends lost 5 bases and 2 bases respectively, with 10 bases between them. CDR1 and CDR2 from the germline V gene are SGHTA and FQGNSA. CDR3 sequence reads: CASSPGTPYEQYF. The DNA of the CDR3 is TGTGCCAGCAGCCCGGGGACACCCTACGAGCAGTACTTC.

This clone came up once. The chain joins TRBV2 to TRBJ2-1, with 7 bases that match TRBD2. The V gene end was trimmed by 5 bases and the J gene end by 7 bases; junction bases not matched to a gene: 11. CDR3 size: 15 residues. The V gene's germline CDR1 is SNHLY and CDR2 FYNNEI. The CDR3 sequence: CASSFWDYLENEQFF. For the CDR3, the DNA is TGTGCCAGCAGTTTTTGGGACTACCTAGAGAATGAGCAGTTCTTC.

This clone was observed a few times. The genes are TRBV9 and TRBJ1-1; 8 bases are a match to TRBD1. The germline V gene encodes CDR1 SGDLS and CDR2 YYNGEE. V was clipped by 0 bases and J by 4 bases; unmatched bases: 2. There are 14 residues in the CDR3. The CDR3 sequence: CASSVGQGRTEAFF. DNA of the CDR3: TGTGCCAGCAGCGTAGGACAGGGGCGCACTGAAGCTTTCTTT.

The chain recombines TRBV6-2 or TRBV6-3 with TRBJ1-1, with D perhaps TRBD1 (6 bases). Germline values: CDR1 MNHEY, CDR2 SVGEGT. The CDR3 runs to 16 residues. V was clipped by 0 bases and J by 3 bases, with 14 bases between them. DNA for the CDR3: TGTGCCAGCAGTTACTCGCGGGGGAAGGGGGACACTGAAGCTTTCTTT. Translating gives CASSYSRGKGDTEAFF.

The V gene is TRBV11-2, the J gene TRBJ2-3, with D possibly being TRBD2 (5 bases). There are 17 residues in the CDR3. V was pared by 1 base and J by 1 base, with 15 bases between. Germline lookup yields CDR1 SGHAT and CDR2 FQNNGV. The CDR3 DNA sequence: TGTGCCAGCAGCTTAGGTGGACTCGAGGGTGGCACAGATACGCAGTATTTT. Translation gives CASSLGGLEGGTDTQYF. Drawing the rest from reference TRBV11-2 and TRBJ2-3, the complete variable domain is EAGVAQSPRYKIIEKRQSVAFWCNPISGHATLYWYQQILGQGPKLLIQFQNNGVVDDSQLPKDRFSAERLKGVDSTLKIQPAKLEDSAVYLCASSLGGLEGGTDTQYFGPGTRLTVL.

The V and J genes are TRBV7-6 and TRBJ2-1, with 7 positions matching TRBD2. CDR1 SGHVS and CDR2 FNYEAQ come from the germline V gene. This CDR3 spans 16 amino acids. The V gene end was trimmed by 2 bases and the J gene end by 0 bases; junction bases not matched to a gene: 4. In DNA form, the CDR3 reads TGTGCCAGCAGCTTATTCGGGAGGAGCTCCTACAATGAGCAGTTCTTC. This codes for CASSLFGRSSYNEQFF.

The gene calls are TRBV6-6 and TRBJ1-4; 7 bases are shared with TRBD1. Germline V gene lookup returns CDR1 MNHNY and CDR2 SVGAGI (reference sequence). This CDR3 comprises 13 residues. V shed 5 bases and J 12 bases; nucleotides not matched to a gene: 9. The CDR3 DNA follows: TGTGCCAGCAGTCCCAGGGACAGCAGGGAACTGTTTTTT. It specifies CASSPRDSRELFF.

This clone has just a few counts. The chain carries TRBV29-1 and TRBJ2-3, with D possibly being TRBD2 (6 bases). Trimming pared 6 bases from V and 4 bases from J, leaving 11 bases between. CDR3 length: 12 amino acids. CDR1 and CDR2 from the germline V gene are SQVTM and ANQGSEA. The CDR3 spells CSVRLEADTQYF. The CDR3 coding sequence is TGCAGCGTCCGACTAGAGGCAGATACGCAGTATTTT.

This sequence joins TRBV11-3 and TRBJ2-2; 14 bases are a match to TRBD2. The trim removed 1 base at V and 3 bases at J, leaving 1 base unmatched. The V gene's germline CDR1 is SGHNT and CDR2 YENEEA. The CDR3 is 17 amino acids. The CDR3 DNA reads TGTGCCAGCAGCTTAGGGGGACTAGCGGGAGACACCGGGGAGCTGTTTTTT. Translated: CASSLGGLAGDTGELFF. Full variable domain (missing parts from reference TRBV11-3 and TRBJ2-2): EAGVVQSPRYKIIEKKQPVAFWCNPISGHNTLYWYLQNLGQGPELLIRYENEEAVDDSQLPKDRFSAERLKGVDSTLKIQPAELGDSAVYLCASSLGGLAGDTGELFFGEGSRLTVL.